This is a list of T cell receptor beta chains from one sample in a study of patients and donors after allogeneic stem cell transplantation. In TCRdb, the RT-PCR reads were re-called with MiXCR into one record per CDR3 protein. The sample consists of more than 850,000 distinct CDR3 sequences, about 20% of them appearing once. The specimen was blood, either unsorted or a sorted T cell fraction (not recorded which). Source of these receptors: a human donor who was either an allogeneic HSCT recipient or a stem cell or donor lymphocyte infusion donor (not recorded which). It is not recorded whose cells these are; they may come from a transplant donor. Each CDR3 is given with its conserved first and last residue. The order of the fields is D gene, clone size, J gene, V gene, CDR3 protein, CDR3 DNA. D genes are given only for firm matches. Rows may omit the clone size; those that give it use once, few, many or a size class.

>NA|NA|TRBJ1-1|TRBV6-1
CASTLRRGGFAAGEAFF
TGTGCCAGCACGTTAAGGCGGGGGGGGTTTGCCGCTGGTGAAGCTTTCTTT
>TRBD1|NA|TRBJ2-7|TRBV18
CASSPKATGAEQYF
TGTGCCAGCTCGCCGAAGGCGACAGGGGCCGAGCAGTACTTC
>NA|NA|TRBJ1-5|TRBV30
CAWSGGQKSNQPQHF
TGTGCCTGGAGTGGAGGACAGAAAAGCAATCAGCCCCAGCATTTT
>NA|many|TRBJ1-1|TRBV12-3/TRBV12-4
CASSLRLGLNTEAFF
TGTGCCAGCAGTTTACGTTTGGGTCTGAACACTGAAGCTTTCTTT
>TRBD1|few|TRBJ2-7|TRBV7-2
CASSLMGQVTYEQYF
TGTGCCAGCAGCTTAATGGGACAGGTTACCTACGAGCAGTACTTC
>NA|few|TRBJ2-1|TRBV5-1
CASSLLRWRDDNEQFF
TGCGCCAGCAGCTTACTACGCTGGCGGGACGACAATGAGCAGTTCTTC
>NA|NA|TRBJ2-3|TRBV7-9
CASSSSGLRTDTQYF
TGTGCCAGCAGCTCCTCGGGACTCCGCACAGATACGCAGTATTTT
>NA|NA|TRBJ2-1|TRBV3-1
CASSPKRESYNEQFF
TGTGCCAGCAGCCCGAAGAGAGAATCCTACAATGAGCAGTTCTTC
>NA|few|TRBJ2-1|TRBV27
CASSLPGTHYNEQFF
TGTGCCAGCAGCTTACCCGGGACACACTACAATGAGCAGTTCTTC
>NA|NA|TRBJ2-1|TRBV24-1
CATSDWTLEAGTSYNEQFF
TGTGCCACCAGTGATTGGACCCTCGAGGCGGGGACCTCCTACAATGAGCAGTTCTTC
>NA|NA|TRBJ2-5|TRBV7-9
CASSPSEF
TGTGCCAGCAGCCCCAGTGAGTTC
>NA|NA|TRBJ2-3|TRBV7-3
CASSLFPSNTDTQYF
TGTGCCAGCAGCTTATTTCCCTCTAACACAGATACGCAGTATTTT
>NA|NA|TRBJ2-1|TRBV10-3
CAARGGVGNEQFF
TGTGCCGCCAGAGGGGGGGTTGGGAATGAGCAGTTCTTC
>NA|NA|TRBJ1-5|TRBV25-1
CASSGAAGLGNQPQHF
TGTGCCAGCAGTGGAGCGGCAGGGCTCGGCAATCAGCCCCAGCATTTT
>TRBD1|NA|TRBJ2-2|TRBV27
CATLRQGVAAGELFF
TGTGCCACCCTAAGACAGGGAGTCGCCGCCGGGGAGCTGTTTTTT
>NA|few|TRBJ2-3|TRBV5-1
CASSPGRGRESTDTQYF
TGCGCCAGCAGCCCGGGACGGGGCCGGGAGAGCACAGATACGCAGTATTTT
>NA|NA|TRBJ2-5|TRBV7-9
CASSLRATEKETQYF
TGTGCCAGCAGCCTTCGGGCGACAGAGAAAGAGACCCAGTACTTC
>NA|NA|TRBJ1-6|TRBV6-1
CASSTITGLAPLHF
TGTGCCAGCAGTACTATTACAGGGTTGGCACCCCTCCACTTT
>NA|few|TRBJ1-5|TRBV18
CASSPPKKPNSNQPQHF
TGTGCCAGCTCACCACCGAAGAAACCGAATAGCAATCAGCCCCAGCATTTT
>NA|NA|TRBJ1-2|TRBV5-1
CASSLGDINPLNYGYTF
TGCGCCAGCAGCTTGGGAGATATTAATCCCCTAAACTATGGCTACACCTTC
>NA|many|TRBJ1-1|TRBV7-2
CASSPGRSLNTEAFF
TGTGCCAGCAGCCCTGGGAGAAGCTTGAACACTGAAGCTTTCTTT
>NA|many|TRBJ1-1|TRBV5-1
CASSLARMNTEAFF
TGTGCCAGCAGTTTAGCGAGGATGAACACTGAAGCTTTCTTT
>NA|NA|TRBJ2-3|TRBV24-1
CATSPAWTSRNTDTQYF
TGTGCCACCAGCCCAGCCTGGACATCCCGCAACACAGATACGCAGTATTTT
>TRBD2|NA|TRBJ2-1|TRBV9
CASSAQLMAGGYNEQFF
TGTGCCAGCAGCGCCCAGTTAATGGCGGGGGGGTACAATGAGCAGTTCTTC
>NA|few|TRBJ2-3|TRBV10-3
CATSGARVGDTQYF
TGTGCCACCTCAGGGGCAAGAGTTGGAGATACGCAGTATTTT
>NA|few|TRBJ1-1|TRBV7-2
CASSLAGSLTATEAFF
TGTGCCAGCAGCTTAGCCGGGAGCCTAACCGCCACTGAAGCTTTCTTT
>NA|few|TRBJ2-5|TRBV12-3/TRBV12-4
CASSPRTRRDQETQYF
TGTGCCAGCAGTCCAAGGACACGGAGGGACCAAGAGACCCAGTACTTC
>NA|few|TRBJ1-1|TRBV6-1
CASSPTKNTEAFF
TGTGCCAGCAGCCCTACAAAGAACACTGAAGCTTTCTTT
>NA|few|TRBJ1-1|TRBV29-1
CSVRYGNTEAFF
TGCAGCGTGAGATACGGGAACACTGAAGCTTTCTTT
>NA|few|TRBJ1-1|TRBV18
CASSLSKRLNTEAFF
TGTGCCAGCTCACTGAGTAAACGGTTGAACACTGAAGCTTTCTTT
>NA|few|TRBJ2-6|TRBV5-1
CASRIPTGTGANVLTF
TGCGCCAGCCGTATCCCAACTGGGACTGGGGCCAACGTCCTGACTTTC
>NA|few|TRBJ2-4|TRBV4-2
CASAPLAGGVLAKNIQYF
TGTGCCAGCGCCCCACTAGCAGGGGGGGTTTTAGCCAAAAACATTCAGTACTTC
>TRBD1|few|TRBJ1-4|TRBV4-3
CASSQEAGGLANEKLFF
TGCGCCAGCAGCCAAGAAGCAGGGGGCTTGGCTAATGAAAAACTGTTTTTT
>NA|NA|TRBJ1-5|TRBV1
CTSLSGTGEGRSNQPQHF
TGCACCAGCTTATCCGGGACAGGGGAAGGGAGAAGCAATCAGCCCCAGCATTTT
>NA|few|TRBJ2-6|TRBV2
CASTQEVSGANVLTF
TGTGCCAGCACACAGGAAGTCTCTGGGGCCAACGTCCTGACTTTC
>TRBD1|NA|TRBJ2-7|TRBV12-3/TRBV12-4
CASSGGQGHYEQYF
TGTGCCAGCAGCGGAGGACAGGGACACTACGAGCAGTACTTC